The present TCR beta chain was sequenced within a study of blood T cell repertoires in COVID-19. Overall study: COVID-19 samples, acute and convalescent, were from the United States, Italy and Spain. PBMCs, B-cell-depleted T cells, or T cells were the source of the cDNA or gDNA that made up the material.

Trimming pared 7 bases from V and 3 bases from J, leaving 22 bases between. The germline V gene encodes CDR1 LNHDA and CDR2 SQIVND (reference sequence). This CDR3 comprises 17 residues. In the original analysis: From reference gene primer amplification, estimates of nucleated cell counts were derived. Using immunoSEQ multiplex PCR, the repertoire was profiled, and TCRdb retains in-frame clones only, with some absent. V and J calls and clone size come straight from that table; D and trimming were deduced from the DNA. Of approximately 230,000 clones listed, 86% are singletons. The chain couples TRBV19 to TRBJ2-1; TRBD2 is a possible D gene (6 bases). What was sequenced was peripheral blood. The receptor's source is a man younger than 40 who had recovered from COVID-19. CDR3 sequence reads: CASNRPGSGGLYNEQFF. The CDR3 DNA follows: TGTGCCAGTAATCGTCCAGGGTCCGGGGGACTCTACAATGAGCAGTTCTTC.